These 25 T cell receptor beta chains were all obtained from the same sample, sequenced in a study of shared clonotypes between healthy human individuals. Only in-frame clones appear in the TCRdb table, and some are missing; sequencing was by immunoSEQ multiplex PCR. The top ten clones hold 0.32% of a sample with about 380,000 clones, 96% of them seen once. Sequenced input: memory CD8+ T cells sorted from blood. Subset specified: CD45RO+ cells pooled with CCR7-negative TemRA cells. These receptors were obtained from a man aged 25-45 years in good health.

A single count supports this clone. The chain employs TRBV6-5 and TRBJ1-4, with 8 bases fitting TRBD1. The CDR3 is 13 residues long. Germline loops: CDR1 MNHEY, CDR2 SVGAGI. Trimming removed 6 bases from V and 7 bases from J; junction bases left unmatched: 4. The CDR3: CASRDRVFEKLFF. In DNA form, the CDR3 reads TGTGCCAGCAGGGACAGGGTTTTTGAAAAACTGTTTTTT.

DNA for the CDR3: TGCGCCAGCAGCTTGCTAGCGGGCTCCTACGAGCAGTACTTC. Translated, it gives CASSLLAGSYEQYF. The chain links TRBV5-1 to TRBJ2-5; 8 bases agree with TRBD2. The end of the DNA is better explained by TRBJ2-7, so the J call may be wrong. The CDR3 runs 14 residues. Germline V gene lookup returns CDR1 SGHRS and CDR2 YFSETQ.

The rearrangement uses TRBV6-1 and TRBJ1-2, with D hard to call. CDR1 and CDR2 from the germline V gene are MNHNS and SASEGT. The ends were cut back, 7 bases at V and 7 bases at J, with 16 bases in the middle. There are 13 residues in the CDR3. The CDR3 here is CASILRGWSGYTF. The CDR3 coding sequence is TGTGCCAGCATCCTTCGGGGTTGGAGTGGCTACACCTTC.

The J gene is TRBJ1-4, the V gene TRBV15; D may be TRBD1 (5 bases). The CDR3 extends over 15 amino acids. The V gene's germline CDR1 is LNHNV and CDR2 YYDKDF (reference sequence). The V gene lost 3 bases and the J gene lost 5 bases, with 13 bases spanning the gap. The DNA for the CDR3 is TGTGCCACCAGCAGGGGATGGGGGGAGAATGAAAAACTGTTTTTT. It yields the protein CATSRGWGENEKLFF. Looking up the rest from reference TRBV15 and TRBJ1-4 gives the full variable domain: DAMVIQNPRYQVTQFGKPVTLSCSQTLNHNVMYWYQQKSSQAPKLLFHYYDKDFNNEADTPDNFQSRRPNTSFCFLDIRSPGLGDTAMYLCATSRGWGENEKLFFGSGTQLSVL.

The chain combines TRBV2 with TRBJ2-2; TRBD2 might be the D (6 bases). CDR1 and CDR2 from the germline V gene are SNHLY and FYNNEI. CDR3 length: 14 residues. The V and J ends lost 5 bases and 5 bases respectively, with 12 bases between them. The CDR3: CASSTSSWTGELFF. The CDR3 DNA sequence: TGTGCCAGCAGTACTAGCTCATGGACCGGGGAGCTGTTTTTT.

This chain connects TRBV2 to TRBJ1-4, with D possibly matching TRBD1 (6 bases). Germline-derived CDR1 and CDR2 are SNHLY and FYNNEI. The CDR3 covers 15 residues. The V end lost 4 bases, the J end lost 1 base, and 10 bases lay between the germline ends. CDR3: CASSATGVTNEKLFF. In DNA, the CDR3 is TGTGCCAGCAGTGCGACAGGAGTAACTAATGAAAAACTGTTTTTT.

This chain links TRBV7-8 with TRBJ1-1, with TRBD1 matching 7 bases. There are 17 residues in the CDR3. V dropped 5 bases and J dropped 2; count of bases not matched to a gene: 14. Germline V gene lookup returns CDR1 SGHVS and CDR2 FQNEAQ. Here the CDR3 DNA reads TGTGCCAGCAGCACCCGACAGGGAACTCTTAAAAACACTGAAGCTTTCTTT. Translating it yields CASSTRQGTLKNTEAFF.

The CDR3 DNA is TGTGCCAGCAATCGTAGGCAGGACTTAGGGGGGGCCAACGTCCTGACTTTC. Its protein product is CASNRRQDLGGANVLTF. This rearrangement joins TRBV2 to TRBJ2-6, with D possibly matching TRBD2 (5 bases). Germline CDR1 SNHLY, CDR2 FYNNEI. The CDR3 covers 17 residues. Trimming shortened V by 7 bases and J by 4 bases, and 20 bases separated the two germline ends.

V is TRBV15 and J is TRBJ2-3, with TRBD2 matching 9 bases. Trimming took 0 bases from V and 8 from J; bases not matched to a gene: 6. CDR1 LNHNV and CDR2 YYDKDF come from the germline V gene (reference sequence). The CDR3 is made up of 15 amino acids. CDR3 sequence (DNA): TGTGCCACCAGCAGAGATAATAGCGGGAGTCGTACGCAGTATTTT. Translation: CATSRDNSGSRTQYF. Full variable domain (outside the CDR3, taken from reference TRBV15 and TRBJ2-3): DAMVIQNPRYQVTQFGKPVTLSCSQTLNHNVMYWYQQKSSQAPKLLFHYYDKDFNNEADTPDNFQSRRPNTSFCFLDIRSPGLGDTAMYLCATSRDNSGSRTQYFGPGTRLTVL.

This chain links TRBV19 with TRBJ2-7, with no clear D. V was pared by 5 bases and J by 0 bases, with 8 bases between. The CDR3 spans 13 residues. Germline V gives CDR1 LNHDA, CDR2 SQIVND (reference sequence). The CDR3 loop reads CASSRGSSYEQYF. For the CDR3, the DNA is TGTGCCAGTAGTCGAGGCAGCTCCTACGAGCAGTACTTC.

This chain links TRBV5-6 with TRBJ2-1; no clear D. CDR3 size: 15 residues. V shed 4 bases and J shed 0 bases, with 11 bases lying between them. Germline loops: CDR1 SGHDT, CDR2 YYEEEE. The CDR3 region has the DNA TGTGCCAGCAGCCCCTACCCCAGCTCCTACAATGAGCAGTTCTTC. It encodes CASSPYPSSYNEQFF.

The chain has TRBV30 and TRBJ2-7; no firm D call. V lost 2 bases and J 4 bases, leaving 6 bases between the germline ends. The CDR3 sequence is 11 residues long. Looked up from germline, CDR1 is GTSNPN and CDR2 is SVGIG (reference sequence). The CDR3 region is CAWSTLYEQYF. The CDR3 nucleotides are TGTGCCTGGAGTACCCTATACGAGCAGTACTTC.

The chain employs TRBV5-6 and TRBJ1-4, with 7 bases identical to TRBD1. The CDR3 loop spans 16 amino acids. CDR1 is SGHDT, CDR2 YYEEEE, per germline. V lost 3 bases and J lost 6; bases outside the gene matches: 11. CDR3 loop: CASSSWKSGGDEKLFF. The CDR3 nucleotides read TGTGCCAGCAGCTCCTGGAAATCAGGGGGGGATGAAAAACTGTTTTTT.

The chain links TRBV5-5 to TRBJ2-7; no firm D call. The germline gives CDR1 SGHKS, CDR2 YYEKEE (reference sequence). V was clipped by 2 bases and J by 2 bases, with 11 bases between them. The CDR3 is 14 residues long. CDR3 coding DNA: TGTGCCAGCAGCTTAATCACGGATACCTACGAGCAGTACTTC. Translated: CASSLITDTYEQYF.

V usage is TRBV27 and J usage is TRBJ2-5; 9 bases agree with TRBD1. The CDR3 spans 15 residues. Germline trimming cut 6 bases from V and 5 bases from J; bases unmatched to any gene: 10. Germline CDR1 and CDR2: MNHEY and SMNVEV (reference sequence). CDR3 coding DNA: TGTGCCAGCAGGCCTACAGGGGGCCGGAGGGAGACCCAGTACTTC. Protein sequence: CASRPTGGRRETQYF.

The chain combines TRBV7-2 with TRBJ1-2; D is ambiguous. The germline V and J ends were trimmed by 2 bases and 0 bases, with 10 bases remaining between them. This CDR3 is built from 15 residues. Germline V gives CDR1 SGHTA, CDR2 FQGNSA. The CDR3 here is CASSLRQIPNYGYTF. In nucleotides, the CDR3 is TGTGCCAGCAGCTTAAGGCAGATCCCTAACTATGGCTACACCTTC. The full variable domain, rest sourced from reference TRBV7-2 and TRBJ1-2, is GAGVSQSPSNKVTEKGKDVELRCDPISGHTALYWYRQSLGQGLEFLIYFQGNSAPDKSGLPSDRFSAERTGGSVSTLTIQRTQQEDSAVYLCASSLRQIPNYGYTFGSGTRLTVV.

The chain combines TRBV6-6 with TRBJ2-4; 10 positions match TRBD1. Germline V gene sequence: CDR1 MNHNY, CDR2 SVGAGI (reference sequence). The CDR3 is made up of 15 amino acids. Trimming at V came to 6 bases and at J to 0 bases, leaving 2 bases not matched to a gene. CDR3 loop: CASSRQGAAKNIQYF. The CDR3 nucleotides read TGTGCCAGCAGCAGACAGGGGGCAGCCAAAAACATTCAGTACTTC.

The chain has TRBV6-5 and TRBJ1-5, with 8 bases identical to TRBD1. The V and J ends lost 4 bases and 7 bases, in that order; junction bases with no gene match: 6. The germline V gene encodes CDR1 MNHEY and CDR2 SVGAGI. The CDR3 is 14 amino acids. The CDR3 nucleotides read TGTGCCAGCAGTTTCAGGACAGGGTTGCAGCCCCAGCATTTT. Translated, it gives CASSFRTGLQPQHF.

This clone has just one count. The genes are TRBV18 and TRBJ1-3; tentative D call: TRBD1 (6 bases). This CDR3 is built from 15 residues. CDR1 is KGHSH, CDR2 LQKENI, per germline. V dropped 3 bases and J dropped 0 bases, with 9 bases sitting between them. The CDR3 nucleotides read TGTGCCAGCTCACCCCGGGACAACTCTGGAAACACCATATATTTT. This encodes CASSPRDNSGNTIYF.

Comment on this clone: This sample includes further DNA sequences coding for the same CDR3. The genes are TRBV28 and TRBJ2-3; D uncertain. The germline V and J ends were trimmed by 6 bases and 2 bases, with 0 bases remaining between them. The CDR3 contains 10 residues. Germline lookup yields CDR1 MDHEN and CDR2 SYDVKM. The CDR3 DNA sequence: TGTGCCAGCAGCACAGATACGCAGTATTTT. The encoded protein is CASSTDTQYF.

In nucleotides, the CDR3 is TGTGCCAGCAGCTCCGGACTAGCGGGTAAAGAGACCCAGTACTTC. It yields the protein CASSSGLAGKETQYF. The chain employs TRBV28 and TRBJ2-5, with 11 bases that match TRBD2. The CDR3 covers 15 residues. V dropped 6 bases and J dropped 3; count of bases not matched to a gene: 6. Germline V gene data show CDR1 as MDHEN and CDR2 as SYDVKM.

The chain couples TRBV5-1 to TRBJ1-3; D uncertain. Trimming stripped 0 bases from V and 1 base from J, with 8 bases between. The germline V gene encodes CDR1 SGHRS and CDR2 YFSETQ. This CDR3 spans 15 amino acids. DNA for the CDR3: TGCGCCAGCAGCTTGGTCTCGGAGTCTGGAAACACCATATATTTT. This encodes CASSLVSESGNTIYF.

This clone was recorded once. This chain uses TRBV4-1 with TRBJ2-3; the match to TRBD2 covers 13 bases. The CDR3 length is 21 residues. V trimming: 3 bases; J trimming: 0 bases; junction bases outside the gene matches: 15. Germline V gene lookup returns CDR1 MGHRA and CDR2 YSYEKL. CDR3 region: CASSHKTWGLAGSPSTDTQYF. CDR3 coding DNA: TGCGCCAGCAGCCATAAAACTTGGGGACTAGCGGGGAGCCCTAGCACAGATACGCAGTATTTT.

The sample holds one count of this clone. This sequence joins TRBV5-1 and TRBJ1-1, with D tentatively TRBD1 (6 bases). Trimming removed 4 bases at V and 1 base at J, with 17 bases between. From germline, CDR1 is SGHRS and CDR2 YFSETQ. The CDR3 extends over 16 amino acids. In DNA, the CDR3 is TGCGCCAGCAGCCCCACAACAGGGCGGTCGAACACTGAAGCTTTCTTT. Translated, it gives CASSPTTGRSNTEAFF.

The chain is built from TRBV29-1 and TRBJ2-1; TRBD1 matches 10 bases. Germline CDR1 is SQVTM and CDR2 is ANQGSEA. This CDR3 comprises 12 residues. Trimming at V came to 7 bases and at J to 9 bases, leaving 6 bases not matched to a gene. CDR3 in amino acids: CSARQGAGEQFF. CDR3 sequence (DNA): TGCAGCGCGAGACAGGGGGCGGGTGAGCAGTTCTTC.